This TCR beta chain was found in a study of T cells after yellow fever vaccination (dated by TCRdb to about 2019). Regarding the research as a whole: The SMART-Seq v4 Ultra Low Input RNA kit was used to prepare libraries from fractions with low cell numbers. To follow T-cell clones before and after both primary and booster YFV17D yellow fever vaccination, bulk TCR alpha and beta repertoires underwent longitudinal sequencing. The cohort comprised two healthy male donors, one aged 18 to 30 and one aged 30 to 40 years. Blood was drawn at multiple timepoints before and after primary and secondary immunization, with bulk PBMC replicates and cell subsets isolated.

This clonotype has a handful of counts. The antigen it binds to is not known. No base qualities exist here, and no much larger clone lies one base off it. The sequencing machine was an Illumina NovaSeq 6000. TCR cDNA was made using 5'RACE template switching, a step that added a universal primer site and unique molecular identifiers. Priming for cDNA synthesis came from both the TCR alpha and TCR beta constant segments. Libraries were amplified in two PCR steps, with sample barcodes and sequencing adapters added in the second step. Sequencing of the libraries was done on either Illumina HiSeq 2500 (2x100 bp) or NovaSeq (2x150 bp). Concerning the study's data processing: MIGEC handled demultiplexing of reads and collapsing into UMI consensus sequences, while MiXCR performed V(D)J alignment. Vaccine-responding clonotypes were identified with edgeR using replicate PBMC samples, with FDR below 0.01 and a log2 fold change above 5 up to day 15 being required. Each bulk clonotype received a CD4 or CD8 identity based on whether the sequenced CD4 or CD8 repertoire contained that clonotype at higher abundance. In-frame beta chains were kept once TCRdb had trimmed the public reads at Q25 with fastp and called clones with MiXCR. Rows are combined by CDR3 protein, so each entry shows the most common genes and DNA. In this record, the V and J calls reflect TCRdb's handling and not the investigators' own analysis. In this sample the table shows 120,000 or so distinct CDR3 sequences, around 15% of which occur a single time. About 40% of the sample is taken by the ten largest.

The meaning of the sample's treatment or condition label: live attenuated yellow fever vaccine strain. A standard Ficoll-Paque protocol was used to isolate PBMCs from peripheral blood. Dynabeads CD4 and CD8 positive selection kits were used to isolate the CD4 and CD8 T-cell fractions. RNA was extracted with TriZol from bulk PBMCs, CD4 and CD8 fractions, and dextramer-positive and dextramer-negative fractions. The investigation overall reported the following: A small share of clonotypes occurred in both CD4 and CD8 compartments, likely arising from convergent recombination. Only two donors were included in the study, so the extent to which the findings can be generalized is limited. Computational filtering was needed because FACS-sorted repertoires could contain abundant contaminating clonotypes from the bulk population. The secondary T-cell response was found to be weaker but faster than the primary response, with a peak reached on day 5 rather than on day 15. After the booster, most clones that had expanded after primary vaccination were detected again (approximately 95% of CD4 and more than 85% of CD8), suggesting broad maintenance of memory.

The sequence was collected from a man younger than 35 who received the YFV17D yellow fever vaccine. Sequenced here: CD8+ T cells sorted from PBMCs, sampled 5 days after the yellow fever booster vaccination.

The CDR3 protein sequence reads: CASSQGGRVIMNTEAFF. The DNA reads as follows: TGCGCCAGCAGCCAAGGCGGCAGGGTTATAATGAACACTGAAGCTTTCTTT. Recombination joined TRBV4-1 with TRBJ1-1, with a weak D call of TRBD1 (5 bases match). Trimming removed 1 base from V and 0 bases from J, leaving 15 bases between the germline ends. Its CDR3 holds 17 amino acids, cysteine through phenylalanine. Only the CDR3 DNA stays, 51 bases, in frame from base 1. The germline V gene sets CDR1 to MGHRA and CDR2 to YSYEKL.